The sequence of this T cell receptor (beta chain) was determined in a study of T cell repertoires in cytomegalovirus infection. Across the study: Well-studied HLA-B-restricted epitopes and recently identified HLA-C-restricted epitopes of CMV were both used in the study. Shared public TCR beta signatures pointed to both CMV infection and a matching HLA type.

Study results and limitations: In two of eight donors, the top clonotype was HLA-C-restricted CMV-specific.

Each CDR3 protein is one row after TCRdb ran MiXCR on the reads. The sample records approximately 120,000 distinct CDR3 sequences, 29% being singletons. Of note for this clonotype: The antigen remains unidentified.

The origin of this receptor is a human donor in good health (CMV status not recorded). Some clones in this sample may be carry-over from other donors' samples. Sequencing used CD8+ T cells from cultured PBMCs, obtained from culture after CMV antigen stimulation.

The CDR3 region has the DNA TGCGCCAGCAGCCAAGAAGGGTGGCGGGGGGGCAATGAGCAGTTCTTC. Protein: CASSQEGWRGGNEQFF. This chain connects TRBV4-1 to TRBJ2-1; 9 positions match TRBD2. Losses at the gene ends were 0 bases for V and 6 bases for J; bases not matched to a gene: 6. Germline lookup yields CDR1 MGHRA and CDR2 YSYEKL. This CDR3 region has 16 residues.